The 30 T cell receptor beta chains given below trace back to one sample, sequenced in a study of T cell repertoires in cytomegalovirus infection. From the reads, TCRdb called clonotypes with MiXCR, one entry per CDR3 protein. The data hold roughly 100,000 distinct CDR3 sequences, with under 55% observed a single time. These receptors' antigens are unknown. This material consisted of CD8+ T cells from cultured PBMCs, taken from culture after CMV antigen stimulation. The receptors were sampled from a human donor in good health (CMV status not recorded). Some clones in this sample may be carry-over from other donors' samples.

The CDR3 loop is CASSEGWTSNQPQHF. The CDR3, as DNA: TGTGCCAGCAGTGAGGGGTGGACGAGCAATCAGCCCCAGCATTTT. The chain has TRBV12-3 or TRBV12-4 and TRBJ1-5; D perhaps matches TRBD1 (5 bases). V was shortened by 5 bases and J by 1 base, with 12 bases between the two germline ends. CDR3 length: 15 amino acids.

CDR3 nucleotides: TGTGCCTGGGGGGCGGTACAGGGGGCGTTTGTCGAGCAGTACTTC. It is translated as CAWGAVQGAFVEQYF. The rearrangement joins TRBV30 to TRBJ2-7; 9 bases line up with TRBD1. Losses at the gene ends were 5 bases for V and 6 bases for J; bases not matched to a gene: 14. This CDR3 is built from 15 residues. Germline CDR1 GTSNPN, CDR2 SVGIG (reference sequence).

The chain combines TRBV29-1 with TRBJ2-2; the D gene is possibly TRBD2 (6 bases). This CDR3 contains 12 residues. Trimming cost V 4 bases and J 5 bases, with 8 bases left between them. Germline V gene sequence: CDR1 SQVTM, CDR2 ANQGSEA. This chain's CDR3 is CSVVRGTGELFF. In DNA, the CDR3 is TGCAGCGTTGTACGGGGGACCGGGGAGCTGTTTTTT.

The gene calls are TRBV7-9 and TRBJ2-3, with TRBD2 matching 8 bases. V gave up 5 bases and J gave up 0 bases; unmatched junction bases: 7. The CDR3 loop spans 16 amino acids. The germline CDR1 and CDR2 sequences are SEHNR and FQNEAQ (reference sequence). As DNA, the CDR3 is TGTGCCAGCAGCCCCCGGGGGGGGGCCAGCACAGATACGCAGTATTTT. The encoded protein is CASSPRGGASTDTQYF.

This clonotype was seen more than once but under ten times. CDR3 sequence: CASSGSYEMGNQPQHF. DNA for the CDR3: TGTGCCAGCAGTGGGAGTTATGAAATGGGCAATCAGCCCCAGCATTTT. This chain joins TRBV2 and TRBJ1-5; no clear D gene. CDR3 size: 16 residues. With 4 bases removed from V and 2 bases from J, the gap between germline ends came to 15 bases. The germline CDR1 and CDR2 sequences are SNHLY and FYNNEI.

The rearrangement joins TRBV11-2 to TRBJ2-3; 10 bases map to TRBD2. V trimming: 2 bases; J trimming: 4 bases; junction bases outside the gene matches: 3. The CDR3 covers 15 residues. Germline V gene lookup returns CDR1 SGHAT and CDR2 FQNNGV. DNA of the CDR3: TGTGCCAGCAGCTTAAGGCTAGCGGGGGCAGATACGCAGTATTTT. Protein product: CASSLRLAGADTQYF. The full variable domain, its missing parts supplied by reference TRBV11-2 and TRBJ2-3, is EAGVAQSPRYKIIEKRQSVAFWCNPISGHATLYWYQQILGQGPKLLIQFQNNGVVDDSQLPKDRFSAERLKGVDSTLKIQPAKLEDSAVYLCASSLRLAGADTQYFGPGTRLTVL.

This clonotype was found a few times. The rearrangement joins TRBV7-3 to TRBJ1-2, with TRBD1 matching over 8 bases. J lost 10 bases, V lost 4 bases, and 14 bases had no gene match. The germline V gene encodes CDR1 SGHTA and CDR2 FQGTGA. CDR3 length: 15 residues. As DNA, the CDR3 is TGTGCCAGCAGCTCCGGGACAGGCCTTCCGTGGGACTACACCTTC. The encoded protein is CASSSGTGLPWDYTF. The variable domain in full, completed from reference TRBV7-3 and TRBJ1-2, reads GAGVSQTPSNKVTEKGKYVELRCDPISGHTALYWYRQSLGQGPEFLIYFQGTGAADDSGLPNDRFFAVRPEGSVSTLKIQRTERGDSAVYLCASSSGTGLPWDYTFGSGTRLTVV.

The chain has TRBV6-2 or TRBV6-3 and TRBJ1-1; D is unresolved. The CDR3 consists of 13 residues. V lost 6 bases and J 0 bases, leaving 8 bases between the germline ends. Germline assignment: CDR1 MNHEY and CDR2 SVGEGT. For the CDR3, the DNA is TGTGCCAGCAGAACATCTTTGAACACTGAAGCTTTCTTT. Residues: CASRTSLNTEAFF.

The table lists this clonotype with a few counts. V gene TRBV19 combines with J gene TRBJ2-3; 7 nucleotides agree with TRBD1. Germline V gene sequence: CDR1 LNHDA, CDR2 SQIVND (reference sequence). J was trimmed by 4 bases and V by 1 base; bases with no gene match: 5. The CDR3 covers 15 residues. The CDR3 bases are TGTGCCAGTAGTATAGGGGACAGTCGGGCAGATACGCAGTATTTT. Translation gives CASSIGDSRADTQYF. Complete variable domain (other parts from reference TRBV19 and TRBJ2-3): DGGITQSPKYLFRKEGQNVTLSCEQNLNHDAMYWYRQDPGQGLRLIYYSQIVNDFQKGDIAEGYSVSREKKESFPLTVTSAQKNPTAFYLCASSIGDSRADTQYFGPGTRLTVL.

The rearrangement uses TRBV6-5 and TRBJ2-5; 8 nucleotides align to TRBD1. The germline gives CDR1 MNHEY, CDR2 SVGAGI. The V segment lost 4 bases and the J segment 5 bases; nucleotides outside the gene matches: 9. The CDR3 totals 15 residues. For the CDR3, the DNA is TGTGCCAGCAGTTTTGGACAGGGTGTTTGGGAGACCCAGTACTTC. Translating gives CASSFGQGVWETQYF.

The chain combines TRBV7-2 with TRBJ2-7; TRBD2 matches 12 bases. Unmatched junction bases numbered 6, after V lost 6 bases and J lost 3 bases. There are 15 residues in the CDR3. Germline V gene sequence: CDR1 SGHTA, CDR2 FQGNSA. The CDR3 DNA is TGTGCCAGCAGGCCCACTAGCGGGGGGATCTACGAGCAGTACTTC. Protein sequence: CASRPTSGGIYEQYF.

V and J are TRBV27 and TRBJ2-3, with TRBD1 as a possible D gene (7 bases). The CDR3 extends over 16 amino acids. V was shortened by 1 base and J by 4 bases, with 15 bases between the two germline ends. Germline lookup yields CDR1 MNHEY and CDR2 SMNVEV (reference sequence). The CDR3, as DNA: TGTGCCAGCAGTTTATTATCCCGGAGGGGGCCAGATACGCAGTATTTT. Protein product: CASSLLSRRGPDTQYF.

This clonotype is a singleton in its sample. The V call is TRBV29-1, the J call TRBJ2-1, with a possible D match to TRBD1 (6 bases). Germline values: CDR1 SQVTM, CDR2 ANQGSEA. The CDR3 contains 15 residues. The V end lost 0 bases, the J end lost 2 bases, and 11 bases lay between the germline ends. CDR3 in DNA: TGCAGCGTTGAAGACGTTTCAGGGGCCTACAATGAGCAGTTCTTC. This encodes CSVEDVSGAYNEQFF.

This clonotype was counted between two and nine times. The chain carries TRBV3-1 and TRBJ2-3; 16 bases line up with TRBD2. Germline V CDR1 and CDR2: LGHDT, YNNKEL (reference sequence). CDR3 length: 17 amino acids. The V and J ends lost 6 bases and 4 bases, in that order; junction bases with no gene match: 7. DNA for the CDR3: TGTGCCAGCAGTCCGGGACTAGCGGGGGGGCCCGCAGATACGCAGTATTTT. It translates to CASSPGLAGGPADTQYF.

In DNA form, the CDR3 reads TGTGCCAGCAGTTTGAGGACAGGGGGTAGCGTTCGAGAGACCCAGTACTTC. This sequence encodes CASSLRTGGSVRETQYF. The gene calls are TRBV28 and TRBJ2-5; 10 bases agree with TRBD1. J lost 4 bases, V lost 3 bases, and 11 bases had no gene match. Germline V CDR1 and CDR2: MDHEN, SYDVKM. This CDR3 contains 17 residues.

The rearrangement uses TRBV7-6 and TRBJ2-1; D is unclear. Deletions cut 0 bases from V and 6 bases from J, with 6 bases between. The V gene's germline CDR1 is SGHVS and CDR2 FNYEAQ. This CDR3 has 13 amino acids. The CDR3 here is CASSLATVNEQFF. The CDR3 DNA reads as TGTGCCAGCAGCTTAGCTACGGTCAATGAGCAGTTCTTC. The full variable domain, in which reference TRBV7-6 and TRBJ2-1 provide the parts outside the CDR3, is GAGVSQSPRYKVTKRGQDVALRCDPISGHVSLYWYRQALGQGPEFLTYFNYEAQQDKSGLPNDRFSAERPEGSISTLTIQRTEQRDSAMYRCASSLATVNEQFFGPGTRLTVL.

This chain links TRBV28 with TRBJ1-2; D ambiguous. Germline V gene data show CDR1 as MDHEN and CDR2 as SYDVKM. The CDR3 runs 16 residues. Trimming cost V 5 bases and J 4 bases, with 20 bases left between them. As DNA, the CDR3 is TGTGCCAGCAGTGGGGATGAGGGTTCGGTGCCCTATGGCTACACCTTC. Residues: CASSGDEGSVPYGYTF.

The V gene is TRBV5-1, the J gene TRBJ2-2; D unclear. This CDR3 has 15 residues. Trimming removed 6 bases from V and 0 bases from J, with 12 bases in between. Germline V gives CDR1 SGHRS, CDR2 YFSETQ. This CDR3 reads CASTRWTANTGELFF. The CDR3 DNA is TGCGCCAGCACCCGGTGGACCGCGAACACCGGGGAGCTGTTTTTT.

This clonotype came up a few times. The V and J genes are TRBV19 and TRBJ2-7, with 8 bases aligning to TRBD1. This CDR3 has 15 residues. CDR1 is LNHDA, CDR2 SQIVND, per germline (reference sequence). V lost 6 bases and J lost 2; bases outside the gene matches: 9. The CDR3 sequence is CASSPFGTGPYEQYF. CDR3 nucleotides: TGTGCCAGTAGCCCCTTCGGGACAGGACCCTACGAGCAGTACTTC. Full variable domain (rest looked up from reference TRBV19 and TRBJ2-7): DGGITQSPKYLFRKEGQNVTLSCEQNLNHDAMYWYRQDPGQGLRLIYYSQIVNDFQKGDIAEGYSVSREKKESFPLTVTSAQKNPTAFYLCASSPFGTGPYEQYFGPGTRLTVT.

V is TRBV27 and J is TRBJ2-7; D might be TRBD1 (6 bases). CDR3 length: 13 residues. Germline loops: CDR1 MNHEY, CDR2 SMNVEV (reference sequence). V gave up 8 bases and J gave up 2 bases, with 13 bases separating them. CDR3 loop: CASDPGGPYEQYF. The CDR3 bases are TGTGCCAGCGACCCTGGGGGCCCCTACGAGCAGTACTTC.

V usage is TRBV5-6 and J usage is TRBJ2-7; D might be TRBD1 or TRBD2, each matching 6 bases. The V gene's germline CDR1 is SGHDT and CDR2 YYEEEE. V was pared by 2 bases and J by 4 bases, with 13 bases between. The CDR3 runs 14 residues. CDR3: CASSFGGAPYEQYF. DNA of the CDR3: TGTGCCAGCAGCTTCGGGGGCGCCCCTTACGAGCAGTACTTC.

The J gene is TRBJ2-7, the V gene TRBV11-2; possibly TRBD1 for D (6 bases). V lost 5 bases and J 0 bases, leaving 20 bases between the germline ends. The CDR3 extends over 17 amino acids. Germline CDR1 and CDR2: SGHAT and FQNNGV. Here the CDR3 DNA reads TGTGCCAGCAGCCCTCAGATTACGACAGGTAGCTCCTACGAGCAGTACTTC. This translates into CASSPQITTGSSYEQYF. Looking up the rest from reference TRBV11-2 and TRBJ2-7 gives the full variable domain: EAGVAQSPRYKIIEKRQSVAFWCNPISGHATLYWYQQILGQGPKLLIQFQNNGVVDDSQLPKDRFSAERLKGVDSTLKIQPAKLEDSAVYLCASSPQITTGSSYEQYFGPGTRLTVT.

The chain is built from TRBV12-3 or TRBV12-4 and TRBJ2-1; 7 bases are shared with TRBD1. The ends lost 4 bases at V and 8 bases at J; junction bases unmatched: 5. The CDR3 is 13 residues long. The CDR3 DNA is TGTGCCAGCAGTTCCGACAGGGACGATGAGCAGTTCTTC. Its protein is CASSSDRDDEQFF.

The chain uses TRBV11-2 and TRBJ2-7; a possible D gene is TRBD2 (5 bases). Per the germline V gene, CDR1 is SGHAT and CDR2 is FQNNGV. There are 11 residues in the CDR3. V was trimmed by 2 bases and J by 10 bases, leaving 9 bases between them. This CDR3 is CASSLSGIQYF. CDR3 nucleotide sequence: TGTGCCAGCAGCTTATCGGGGATTCAGTACTTC.

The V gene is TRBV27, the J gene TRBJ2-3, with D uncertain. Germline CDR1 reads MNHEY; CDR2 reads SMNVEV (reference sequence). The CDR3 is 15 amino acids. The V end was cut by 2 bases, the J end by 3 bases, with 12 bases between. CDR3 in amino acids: CASSLARQLTDTQYF. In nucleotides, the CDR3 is TGTGCCAGCAGTTTAGCCCGACAACTTACAGATACGCAGTATTTT.

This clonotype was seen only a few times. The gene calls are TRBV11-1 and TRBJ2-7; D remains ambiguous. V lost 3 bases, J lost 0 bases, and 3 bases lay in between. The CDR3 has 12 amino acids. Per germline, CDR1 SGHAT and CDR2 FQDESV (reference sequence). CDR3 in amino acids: CASSFTSYEQYF. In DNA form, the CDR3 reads TGTGCCAGCAGCTTTACCTCCTACGAGCAGTACTTC.

Here the CDR3 DNA reads TGTGCCGCCCGACAGGAGAACACTGAAGCTTTCTTT. Protein product: CAARQENTEAFF. V gene TRBV11-2 combines with J gene TRBJ1-1, with TRBD1 as a possible D gene (6 bases). V was clipped by 11 bases and J by 1 base, with 11 bases between them. Germline lookup yields CDR1 SGHAT and CDR2 FQNNGV. The CDR3 has 12 residues.

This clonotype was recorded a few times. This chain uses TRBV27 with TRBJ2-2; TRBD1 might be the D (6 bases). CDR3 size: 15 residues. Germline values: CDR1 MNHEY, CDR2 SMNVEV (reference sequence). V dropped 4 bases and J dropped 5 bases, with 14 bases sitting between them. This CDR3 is CASSSYLDRTGELFF. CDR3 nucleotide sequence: TGTGCCAGCAGTTCTTACCTGGACAGAACCGGGGAGCTGTTTTTT.

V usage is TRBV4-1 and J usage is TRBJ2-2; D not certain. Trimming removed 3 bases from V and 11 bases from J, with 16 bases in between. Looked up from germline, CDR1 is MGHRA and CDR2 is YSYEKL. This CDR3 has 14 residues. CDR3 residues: CASSHGYSSLELFF. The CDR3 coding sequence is TGCGCCAGCAGCCACGGATACAGCTCCCTTGAGCTGTTTTTT.

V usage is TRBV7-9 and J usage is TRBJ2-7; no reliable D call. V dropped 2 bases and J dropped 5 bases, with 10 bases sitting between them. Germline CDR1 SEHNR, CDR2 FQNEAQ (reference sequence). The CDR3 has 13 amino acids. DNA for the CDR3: TGTGCCAGCAGCTTAAGGGAAAACGACGAGCAGTACTTC. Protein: CASSLRENDEQYF.